This T cell receptor (beta chain) was profiled in a study of T cell repertoires in cytomegalovirus infection. Study in general: Both a matching HLA type and CMV infection were indicated by public TCR beta signatures. Study-level results: Individuals carrying CMV plus the relevant HLA were identified by cumulative frequency of public TCR beta families. Predominance within the ex vivo response was attributable to HLA-C-restricted CMV-specific TCR beta clonotypes.

TCRdb processed the reads anew with MiXCR; each CDR3 protein has one entry. The sample has under 450,000 distinct CDR3 sequences; about 35% are singletons. With respect to this clonotype: Its antigen is not identified.

V was clipped by 7 bases and J by 2 bases; unmatched bases: 9. This CDR3 spans 16 amino acids. In germline, CDR1 is LNHDA, CDR2 SQIVND (reference sequence). The receptor's source is a human donor in good health (CMV status not recorded). Some clones in this sample may be carry-over from other donors' samples. The sequencing used cultured PBMCs, collected from culture after CMV antigen stimulation. The chain employs TRBV19 and TRBJ2-1; 9 nucleotides line up with TRBD2. As DNA, the CDR3 is TGTGCCAGTACCACCTCTAGCGGGGCAACCTACAATGAGCAGTTCTTC. Translation: CASTTSSGATYNEQFF.